A single sample gave rise to the 8 T cell receptor beta chains below, sequenced in a study of cytomegalovirus exposure and HLA in healthy donors (dated by TCRdb to 2016 to 2017). The library was generated by the immunoSEQ multiplex PCR assay. For the multiplex PCR, a mixture combining 60 forward primers for TCR Vbeta segments and 13 reverse primers for TCR Jbeta segments was used. This immuneACCESS table, as held by TCRdb, lists in-frame sequences with V and J called but not all clones. Of the missing ones, under half trace to an unresolved V gene in checked studies; the others have no known cause. This sample's table has entries for about 140,000 clones. The top ten clones comprise 2% to 2.5% of the sample. The sequenced material came from PBMCs. Source of these receptors: a woman between 18 and 30 years old in good health and CMV-seronegative.

The CDR3 DNA sequence: TGTGCCAGCAGTTACTTCACAAACACCGGGGAGCTGTTTTTT. Protein: CASSYFTNTGELFF. The rearrangement links TRBV6-5 to TRBJ2-2; no firm D call. The V gene lost 1 base and the J gene lost 2 bases, with 5 bases spanning the gap. Germline CDR1 MNHEY, CDR2 SVGAGI. This CDR3 has 14 residues.

This chain uses TRBV4-2 with TRBJ2-1; 13 bases align to TRBD2. Germline CDR1 is LGHNA and CDR2 is YNFKEQ. Trimming removed 0 bases from V and 10 bases from J; junction bases left unmatched: 12. CDR3 length: 18 residues. The CDR3 reads CASSQDPFTSGRAGEQFF. In DNA, the CDR3 is TGTGCCAGCAGCCAAGATCCTTTCACTAGCGGGAGGGCCGGGGAGCAGTTCTTC.

The J gene is TRBJ1-3, the V gene TRBV7-9, with a possible D match to TRBD1 (5 bases). This CDR3 contains 15 residues. Germline CDR1 reads SEHNR; CDR2 reads FQNEAQ (reference sequence). Trimming shortened V by 6 bases and J by 0 bases, and 12 bases separated the two germline ends. DNA for the CDR3: TGTGCCAGCAGGGAAGACAGCTACTCTGGAAACACCATATATTTT. The encoded protein is CASREDSYSGNTIYF.

The genes are TRBV4-2 and TRBJ1-4; no definite D call. The V end was cut by 4 bases, the J end by 8 bases, with 14 bases between. Per the germline V gene, CDR1 is LGHNA and CDR2 is YNFKEQ. This CDR3 has 14 amino acids. The CDR3 loop is CASSRATGREKLFF. In nucleotides, the CDR3 is TGTGCCAGCAGCCGGGCCACTGGTAGGGAAAAACTGTTTTTT.

This chain links TRBV27 with TRBJ1-1; the match to TRBD1 covers 7 bases. Germline values: CDR1 MNHEY, CDR2 SMNVEV (reference sequence). The CDR3 has 16 residues. The V segment lost 6 bases and the J segment 3 bases; nucleotides outside the gene matches: 13. Written as DNA, the CDR3 is TGTGCCAGCAGCCGCACAGGGGTAAGGCTGGACACTGAAGCTTTCTTT. This encodes CASSRTGVRLDTEAFF.

The rearrangement joins TRBV19 to TRBJ1-3; D not certain. This CDR3 region has 16 residues. V shed 5 bases and J shed 4 bases, with 18 bases lying between them. Germline V CDR1 and CDR2: LNHDA, SQIVND (reference sequence). The DNA for the CDR3 is TGTGCCAGTAGTCCCATCGGGGTTATAGCCGGAAACACCATATATTTT. Translating it yields CASSPIGVIAGNTIYF.

The V call is TRBV10-3, the J call TRBJ1-2; 11 bases map to TRBD1. V dropped 7 bases and J dropped 11; count of bases not matched to a gene: 6. The CDR3 runs 12 residues. Germline CDR1 is ENHRY and CDR2 is SYGVKD. CDR3 bases: TGTGCCATCACCCTGGGACAGGGGGATTACACCTTC. Its protein product is CAITLGQGDYTF.

The CDR3 nucleotides are TGTGCCAGCAGCCCTGGGATAGCGGGGGGGGAGCTGTTTTTT. Protein product: CASSPGIAGGELFF. This sequence joins TRBV11-2 and TRBJ2-2, with 8 bases aligning to TRBD2. V shed 5 bases, J shed 8 bases, and the junction held 7 bases outside the gene matches. The germline gives CDR1 SGHAT, CDR2 FQNNGV. The CDR3 length is 14 residues. Using reference TRBV11-2 and TRBJ2-2 for the parts outside the CDR3, the full variable domain is EAGVAQSPRYKIIEKRQSVAFWCNPISGHATLYWYQQILGQGPKLLIQFQNNGVVDDSQLPKDRFSAERLKGVDSTLKIQPAKLEDSAVYLCASSPGIAGGELFFGEGSRLTVL.